The 20 T cell receptor beta chains reported below all come from one sample, sequenced in a study of siplizumab effects on memory and regulatory T cells. Clones were sequenced by immunoSEQ multiplex PCR, and TCRdb holds only the in-frame ones, with some missing. The table records approximately 98,000 clones, roughly 94% of them present only once. The specimen was non-Treg CD4+ T cells sorted from blood. The origin of the receptors is a human donor in good health.

The chain couples TRBV29-1 to TRBJ1-2; D gene uncertain. This CDR3 is built from 9 residues. The V and J ends lost 7 bases and 5 bases respectively, with 5 bases between them. Germline V lookup: CDR1 SQVTM, CDR2 ANQGSEA. The CDR3 here is CSAEYGYTF. The CDR3 DNA sequence: TGCAGCGCCGAATATGGCTACACCTTC.

The V call is TRBV15, the J call TRBJ2-1, with 7 bases identical to TRBD2. Germline trimming cut 4 bases from V and 9 bases from J; bases unmatched to any gene: 15. Looked up from germline, CDR1 is LNHNV and CDR2 is YYDKDF (reference sequence). CDR3 length: 16 amino acids. CDR3 bases: TGTGCCACCAGCATGACCGGGACTATGATTTTCGGTGAGCAGTTCTTC. It yields the protein CATSMTGTMIFGEQFF. The full variable domain, with the rest looked up from reference TRBV15 and TRBJ2-1, is DAMVIQNPRYQVTQFGKPVTLSCSQTLNHNVMYWYQQKSSQAPKLLFHYYDKDFNNEADTPDNFQSRRPNTSFCFLDIRSPGLGDTAMYLCATSMTGTMIFGEQFFGPGTRLTVL.

This clone came up once. This chain uses TRBV18 with TRBJ2-1; D unresolved. Trimming left V 3 bases short and J 12 bases short, with 21 bases between. The CDR3 consists of 15 residues. The germline V gene has CDR1 KGHSH and CDR2 LQKENI. The CDR3 region has the DNA TGTGCCAGCTCACCCGAGACCCTATCCATCCAAGGGCAGTTCTTC. It encodes CASSPETLSIQGQFF. The whole variable domain, filled in from reference TRBV18 and TRBJ2-1, reads NAGVMQNPRHLVRRRGQEARLRCSPMKGHSHVYWYRQLPEEGLKFMVYLQKENIIDESGMPKERFSAEFPKEGPSILRIQQVVRGDSAAYFCASSPETLSIQGQFFGPGTRLTVL.

The CDR3 region has the DNA TGTGCCAGTAGTATGGGGACGAAGGAGCGGTACAATGAGCAGTTCTTC. Its protein is CASSMGTKERYNEQFF. The chain uses TRBV19 and TRBJ2-1; perhaps D is TRBD1 or TRBD2 (5 bases each). The CDR3 loop spans 16 amino acids. V was clipped by 3 bases and J by 4 bases, with 16 bases between them. Germline V CDR1 and CDR2: LNHDA, SQIVND (reference sequence).

V usage is TRBV29-1 and J usage is TRBJ2-1, with 12 bases matching TRBD2. The CDR3 contains 16 residues. CDR1 is SQVTM and CDR2 is ANQGSEA in the germline V gene. The ends lost 6 bases at V and 4 bases at J; junction bases unmatched: 10. CDR3 bases: TGCAGCGTCTGGGGGGGACTAGCGGGCGTATACAATGAGCAGTTCTTC. Translated, it gives CSVWGGLAGVYNEQFF.

The V gene is TRBV6-1, the J gene TRBJ1-3, with 7 bases identical to TRBD1. V was pared by 2 bases and J by 5 bases, with 3 bases of the junction left unmatched. Germline V gene sequence: CDR1 MNHNS, CDR2 SASEGT. This CDR3 has 14 amino acids. The CDR3 sequence is CASSEHRGRNTIYF. For the CDR3, the DNA is TGTGCCAGCAGTGAACACAGGGGAAGAAACACCATATATTTT.

In regard to this clone: Sequence at one end of the junction differs from germline and may be a read error. The chain is built from TRBV6-1 and TRBJ1-5; 7 bases align to TRBD1. This CDR3 is 13 amino acids long. Germline assignment: CDR1 MNHNS and CDR2 SASEGT. The CDR3 protein is CASRDSHNQPRHF. In nucleotides, the CDR3 is TGTGCCAGCCGGGACAGCCACAATCAGCCCCGGCATTTT.

The rearrangement joins TRBV19 to TRBJ2-3; no clear D. V was shortened by 3 bases and J by 2 bases, with 6 bases between the two germline ends. Germline V gene lookup returns CDR1 LNHDA and CDR2 SQIVND (reference sequence). CDR3 length: 13 amino acids. The CDR3 protein is CASSMTFTDTQYF. The CDR3 DNA sequence: TGTGCCAGTAGTATGACTTTCACAGATACGCAGTATTTT.

CDR3 sequence: CASSPGVINEKLFF. The CDR3 coding sequence is TGCGCCAGCAGCCCTGGGGTTATTAATGAAAAACTGTTTTTT. The rearrangement links TRBV5-1 to TRBJ1-4; D not certain. Germline lookup yields CDR1 SGHRS and CDR2 YFSETQ. CDR3 size: 14 residues. V lost 4 bases to trimming and J lost 4 bases, with 11 bases between them.

This rearrangement joins TRBV5-1 to TRBJ2-7; D is unclear. Trimming removed 0 bases at V and 0 bases at J, with 13 bases between. The V gene's germline CDR1 is SGHRS and CDR2 YFSETQ. CDR3 length: 16 amino acids. The CDR3 loop is CASSLVVGGSSYEQYF. DNA of the CDR3: TGCGCCAGCAGCTTGGTGGTAGGCGGAAGCTCCTACGAGCAGTACTTC.

The chain couples TRBV27 to TRBJ1-3, with D maybe TRBD1 (6 bases). Germline CDR1 is MNHEY and CDR2 is SMNVEV (reference sequence). V gave up 2 bases and J gave up 4 bases, with 12 bases separating them. The CDR3 has 15 residues. The CDR3 reads CASSLSPDRGNTIYF. CDR3 nucleotide sequence: TGTGCCAGCAGTTTAAGCCCCGACAGGGGAAACACCATATATTTT.

V usage is TRBV18 and J usage is TRBJ2-7; D is unclear. CDR3 length equals 14 residues. CDR1 is KGHSH, CDR2 LQKENI, per germline. V gave up 4 bases and J gave up 0 bases, with 10 bases separating them. DNA for the CDR3: TGTGCCAGCTCACTAGGCCGGGCCTCCTACGAGCAGTACTTC. Its translation is CASSLGRASYEQYF. Filled out from reference TRBV18 and TRBJ2-7, the complete variable domain reads NAGVMQNPRHLVRRRGQEARLRCSPMKGHSHVYWYRQLPEEGLKFMVYLQKENIIDESGMPKERFSAEFPKEGPSILRIQQVVRGDSAAYFCASSLGRASYEQYFGPGTRLTVT.

Details on this clone: In the same sample, other DNA sequences code for this CDR3. For the CDR3, the DNA is TGTGCCAGCTCACCAGCCGGGGGGTCCTACAATGAGCAGTTCTTC. This gives the protein CASSPAGGSYNEQFF. J is TRBJ2-1 and V is TRBV18, with 7 positions matching TRBD2. V lost 2 bases to trimming and J lost 1 base; unmatched junction nucleotides: 2. The CDR3 length is 15 residues. Germline CDR1 and CDR2: KGHSH and LQKENI.

V is TRBV18 and J is TRBJ2-3; D gene ambiguous. Germline values: CDR1 KGHSH, CDR2 LQKENI. CDR3 length: 12 residues. The V gene lost 2 bases and the J gene lost 4 bases, with 4 bases spanning the gap. The CDR3 DNA follows: TGTGCCAGCTCACCAGTCCCAGATACGCAGTATTTT. Translating gives CASSPVPDTQYF. The full variable domain, its missing parts supplied by reference TRBV18 and TRBJ2-3, is NAGVMQNPRHLVRRRGQEARLRCSPMKGHSHVYWYRQLPEEGLKFMVYLQKENIIDESGMPKERFSAEFPKEGPSILRIQQVVRGDSAAYFCASSPVPDTQYFGPGTRLTVL.

Notes on this clone: The junction shows a germline mismatch at one end, possibly a read error. The chain has TRBV28 and TRBJ1-1, with a tentative D call TRBD1 (6 bases). The CDR3 covers 17 residues. Germline lookup yields CDR1 MDHEN and CDR2 SYDVKM. CDR3 bases: TGTGCCGGCAGTTTAGTCCCCGTTAGGGGGATATACACTGAAGCTTTCTTT. Its translation is CAGSLVPVRGIYTEAFF. The variable domain in full, completed from reference TRBV28 and TRBJ1-1, reads DVKVTQSSRYLVKRTGEKVFLECVQDMDHENMFWYRQDPGLGLRLIYFSYDVKMKEKGDIPEGYSVSREKKERFSLILESASTNQTSMYLCAGSLVPVRGIYTEAFFGQGTRLTVV.

The rearrangement links TRBV7-9 to TRBJ2-1; TRBD2 might be the D (5 bases). The V gene's germline CDR1 is SEHNR and CDR2 FQNEAQ (reference sequence). This CDR3 contains 13 residues. Trimming removed 5 bases from V and 2 bases from J, with 7 bases in between. CDR3 in amino acids: CASSPGTYNEQFF. The CDR3 nucleotides are TGTGCCAGCAGCCCCGGGACCTACAATGAGCAGTTCTTC.

The CDR3 sequence is CASSPFAESYEQYF. CDR3 in DNA: TGTGCCAGCTCACCCTTCGCTGAAAGCTACGAGCAGTACTTC. This chain joins TRBV18 and TRBJ2-7; D unclear. There are 14 residues in the CDR3. The V gene's germline CDR1 is KGHSH and CDR2 LQKENI. Trimming left V 3 bases short and J 3 bases short, with 12 bases between. Supplemented by reference TRBV18 and TRBJ2-7, the full variable domain reads NAGVMQNPRHLVRRRGQEARLRCSPMKGHSHVYWYRQLPEEGLKFMVYLQKENIIDESGMPKERFSAEFPKEGPSILRIQQVVRGDSAAYFCASSPFAESYEQYFGPGTRLTVT.

The chain joins TRBV6-6 to TRBJ1-2; D not resolved. Germline CDR1 and CDR2: MNHNY and SVGAGI (reference sequence). Trimming took off 2 bases at V and 8 bases at J, with 12 bases between the two ends. The CDR3 is 13 amino acids. CDR3 sequence reads: CASSYEGSLGYTF. The CDR3 coding sequence is TGTGCCAGCAGTTACGAGGGTTCCCTGGGCTACACCTTC.

J is TRBJ2-1 and V is TRBV7-9, with D possibly matching TRBD2 (6 bases). The CDR3 has 13 amino acids. Trimming shortened V by 5 bases and J by 8 bases, and 13 bases separated the two germline ends. Per the germline V gene, CDR1 is SEHNR and CDR2 is FQNEAQ (reference sequence). CDR3 amino acids: CASSMISGHEQFF. CDR3 nucleotides: TGTGCCAGCAGCATGATTAGCGGCCATGAGCAGTTCTTC. The full variable domain, rest sourced from reference TRBV7-9 and TRBJ2-1, is DTGVSQNPRHKITKRGQNVTFRCDPISEHNRLYWYRQTLGQGPEFLTYFQNEAQLEKSRLLSDRFSAERPKGSFSTLEIQRTEQGDSAMYLCASSMISGHEQFFGPGTRLTVL.

The rearrangement joins TRBV9 to TRBJ2-1; D not resolved. V lost 3 bases, J lost 6 bases, and 4 bases lay in between. Germline assignment: CDR1 SGDLS and CDR2 YYNGEE. CDR3 length: 11 residues. The CDR3 coding sequence is TGTGCCAGCAGCGCCTTCAATGAGCAGTTCTTC. Translated, it gives CASSAFNEQFF.